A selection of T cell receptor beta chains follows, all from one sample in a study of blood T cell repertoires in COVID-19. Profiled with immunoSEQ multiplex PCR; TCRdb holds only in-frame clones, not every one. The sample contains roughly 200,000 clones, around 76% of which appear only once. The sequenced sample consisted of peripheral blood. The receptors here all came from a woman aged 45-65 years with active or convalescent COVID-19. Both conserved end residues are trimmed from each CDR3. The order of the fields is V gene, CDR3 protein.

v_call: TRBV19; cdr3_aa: ASSRDRAQETQY
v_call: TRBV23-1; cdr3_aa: ASSQSTGGEETQY
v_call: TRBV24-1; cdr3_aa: ATSDFSGTGNTGELF
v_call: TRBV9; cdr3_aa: ASSQHGNGRVGDEQF
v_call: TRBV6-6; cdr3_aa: ASSQAGGSYNEQF
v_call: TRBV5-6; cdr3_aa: ASSRLWGPDTEAF
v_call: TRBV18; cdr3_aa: ASSKKDRAFVGNTIY
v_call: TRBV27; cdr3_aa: ASSLGQGANTIY
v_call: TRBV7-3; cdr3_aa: ASSPGTDYGYT
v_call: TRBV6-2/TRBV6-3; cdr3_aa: ASSFDRGPQETQY
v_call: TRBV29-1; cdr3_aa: STEFTRHQGGYT
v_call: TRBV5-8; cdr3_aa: ASSPWEGDTQY
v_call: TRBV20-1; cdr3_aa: SASSGLEINSPLH
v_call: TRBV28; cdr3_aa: ASSPQPGGGTKNIQY
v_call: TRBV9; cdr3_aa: ASSSGEGSTDTQY
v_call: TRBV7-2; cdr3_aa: ASSLMGQGATEAF
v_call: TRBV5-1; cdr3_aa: ASSRGGATNEKLF
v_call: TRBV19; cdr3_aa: ASTLGQPSGAF
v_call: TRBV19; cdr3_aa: ATAQTSGNYNEQF
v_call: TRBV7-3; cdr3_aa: ASSLGRRDIQY
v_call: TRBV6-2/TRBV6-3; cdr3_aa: ASSKGRGRSSGELNEQF
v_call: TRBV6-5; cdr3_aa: ASGVAGYEQY
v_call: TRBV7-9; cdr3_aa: ASSLTSGDTQY